These T cell receptor beta chains were read from a single sample in a study of blood T cell repertoires in COVID-19. Method: immunoSEQ multiplex PCR; TCRdb's copy keeps in-frame clones and lacks some. The sample contains around 270,000 clones, approximately 91% of which appear only once. The sample comprised peripheral blood. The receptors were gathered from a person under 35 with COVID-19, enrolled during active disease. CDR3s include the opening cysteine and the closing phenylalanine or tryptophan. The order of the fields is D gene, clone size, J gene, V gene, CDR3 DNA, CDR3 protein. D genes are given only for firm matches. Expanded clones are given a class, and other clones once, few, many or no size at all.

d_gene: .
abundance: .
j_gene: TRBJ2-2
v_gene: TRBV7-9
CDR3nt: TGTGCCAGCAGCCAAAACACAGGGTTGAACACCGGGGAGCTGTTTTTT
CDR3aa: CASSQNTGLNTGELFF

d_gene: .
abundance: .
j_gene: TRBJ2-5
v_gene: TRBV24-1
CDR3nt: TGTGCCACCAGTGAGGGCGGGACCTCGGAGACCCAGTACTTC
CDR3aa: CATSEGGTSETQYF

d_gene: TRBD2
abundance: .
j_gene: TRBJ2-1
v_gene: TRBV7-9
CDR3nt: TGTGCCACCAGCGTCCGTAGCGGGAGGGAAGCCAATGAGCAGTTCTTC
CDR3aa: CATSVRSGREANEQFF

d_gene: TRBD2
abundance: .
j_gene: TRBJ2-3
v_gene: TRBV4-3
CDR3nt: TGCGCCAGCAGCCGGGGACTTGGGGGGGTCACAGATACGCAGTATTTT
CDR3aa: CASSRGLGGVTDTQYF

d_gene: TRBD2
abundance: .
j_gene: TRBJ2-5
v_gene: TRBV7-2
CDR3nt: TGTGCCAGCAGCCAGGGACTAATCAAGACCCAGTACTTC
CDR3aa: CASSQGLIKTQYF

d_gene: TRBD1
abundance: .
j_gene: TRBJ1-4
v_gene: TRBV3-1/TRBV3-2
CDR3nt: TGTGCCAGCAGCACCCGACAGGGTACTAATGAAAAACTGTTTTTT
CDR3aa: CASSTRQGTNEKLFF

d_gene: TRBD1
abundance: .
j_gene: TRBJ2-4
v_gene: TRBV11-3
CDR3nt: TGTGCCAGCAGCTTAGCGCCCCCCGGGACAGGGAAGAAAAACATTCAGTACTTC
CDR3aa: CASSLAPPGTGKKNIQYF

d_gene: TRBD2
abundance: .
j_gene: TRBJ2-5
v_gene: TRBV2
CDR3nt: TGTGCCAGCAAAACGGGACTAGGAATGGAGACCCAGTACTTC
CDR3aa: CASKTGLGMETQYF

d_gene: .
abundance: .
j_gene: TRBJ1-2
v_gene: TRBV7-6
CDR3nt: TGTGCCAGCAGCTTCCCGGGGGACTACACCTTC
CDR3aa: CASSFPGDYTF

d_gene: TRBD1
abundance: .
j_gene: TRBJ2-7
v_gene: TRBV29-1
CDR3nt: TGCAGCGTTGGGACAGGGACTTACGAGCAGTACTTC
CDR3aa: CSVGTGTYEQYF

d_gene: .
abundance: .
j_gene: TRBJ2-3
v_gene: TRBV24-1
CDR3nt: TGTGCCACCAGTGACGGTGCCAGGACAGATACGCAGTATTTT
CDR3aa: CATSDGARTDTQYF

d_gene: TRBD1
abundance: .
j_gene: TRBJ1-5
v_gene: TRBV19
CDR3nt: TGTGCCAGTCGGACAGGAGGAAGGGGCAATCAGCCCCAGCATTTT
CDR3aa: CASRTGGRGNQPQHF

d_gene: TRBD2
abundance: .
j_gene: TRBJ2-2
v_gene: TRBV7-9
CDR3nt: TGTGCCAGCAGCTTGAGCGGGAGGAACACCGGGGAGCTGTTTTTT
CDR3aa: CASSLSGRNTGELFF

d_gene: TRBD2
abundance: .
j_gene: TRBJ2-1
v_gene: TRBV24-1
CDR3nt: TGTGCCACCAGTGATTCCTGGTCTAGCGGGCCAGCCGGTGAGCAGTTCTTC
CDR3aa: CATSDSWSSGPAGEQFF

d_gene: .
abundance: .
j_gene: TRBJ2-2
v_gene: TRBV4-2
CDR3nt: TGTGCCAGCAGCCAGGGGGCCGGTGAGACCGGGGAGCTGTTTTTT
CDR3aa: CASSQGAGETGELFF

d_gene: .
abundance: .
j_gene: TRBJ1-1
v_gene: TRBV7-2
CDR3nt: TGTGCCAGCAGCTTACCAGGGTTTGTCACTGAAGCTTTCTTT
CDR3aa: CASSLPGFVTEAFF

d_gene: .
abundance: few
j_gene: TRBJ1-1
v_gene: TRBV5-1
CDR3nt: TGCGCCAGCGCCCAGGGGATGGGGAACACTGAAGCTTTCTTT
CDR3aa: CASAQGMGNTEAFF

d_gene: .
abundance: .
j_gene: TRBJ1-3
v_gene: TRBV7-2
CDR3nt: TGTGCCAGCAGCTTAGGTTCCGGTGGAAACACCATATATTTT
CDR3aa: CASSLGSGGNTIYF

d_gene: TRBD1
abundance: .
j_gene: TRBJ2-7
v_gene: TRBV5-5
CDR3nt: TGTGCCAGCACTACGACAGGGTTGTTATGGGAGCAGTACTTC
CDR3aa: CASTTTGLLWEQYF

d_gene: .
abundance: once
j_gene: TRBJ1-5
v_gene: TRBV4-1
CDR3nt: TGCGCCAGCAGCGACTCAGTTCTAGGGCCCCAGCATTTT
CDR3aa: CASSDSVLGPQHF

d_gene: TRBD2
abundance: .
j_gene: TRBJ2-7
v_gene: TRBV7-9
CDR3nt: TGTGCCAGCAGCGCCCAGACCGGGACTAGCGGGAGCCACGAGCAGTACTTC
CDR3aa: CASSAQTGTSGSHEQYF

d_gene: .
abundance: .
j_gene: TRBJ2-7
v_gene: TRBV10-3
CDR3nt: TGTGCCATCAGTGAGTCGGGGAGCTCCTACGAGCAGTACTTC
CDR3aa: CAISESGSSYEQYF

d_gene: TRBD1
abundance: .
j_gene: TRBJ1-3
v_gene: TRBV9
CDR3nt: TGTGCCAGCAGCGCCACGTTGGACAGGGGAAGTGGAAACACCATATATTTT
CDR3aa: CASSATLDRGSGNTIYF

d_gene: TRBD2
abundance: .
j_gene: TRBJ2-7
v_gene: TRBV4-1
CDR3nt: TGCGCCAGCAGCCAAGTGGGGGGGGGTGCCTACGAGCAGTACTTC
CDR3aa: CASSQVGGGAYEQYF

d_gene: TRBD1
abundance: once
j_gene: TRBJ2-5
v_gene: TRBV5-6
CDR3nt: TGTGCCAGCAGCACCTGGGACAGAGCGCAAGAGACCCAGTACTTC
CDR3aa: CASSTWDRAQETQYF

d_gene: .
abundance: .
j_gene: TRBJ2-3
v_gene: TRBV5-1
CDR3nt: TGCGCCAGCAGCTTTGGCGGTACGCAGTATTTT
CDR3aa: CASSFGGTQYF

d_gene: TRBD1
abundance: .
j_gene: TRBJ1-5
v_gene: TRBV6-6
CDR3nt: TGTGCCAGCAGTTCACGACAGGGTGGCCAGCCCCAGCATTTT
CDR3aa: CASSSRQGGQPQHF

d_gene: .
abundance: .
j_gene: TRBJ1-1
v_gene: TRBV28
CDR3nt: TGTGCCAGCAGTTTAACGAACTCTGAAGCTTTCTTT
CDR3aa: CASSLTNSEAFF

d_gene: TRBD1
abundance: .
j_gene: TRBJ1-3
v_gene: TRBV24-1
CDR3nt: TGTGCCACCAGTGACGCCGGGACAGGGGGAGGAAACACCATATATTTT
CDR3aa: CATSDAGTGGGNTIYF

d_gene: TRBD1
abundance: .
j_gene: TRBJ2-2
v_gene: TRBV5-6
CDR3nt: TGTGCCAGCAGCTTAAAGGGGACAGGGATAACCGGGGAGCTGTTTTTT
CDR3aa: CASSLKGTGITGELFF

d_gene: TRBD2
abundance: .
j_gene: TRBJ2-2
v_gene: TRBV30
CDR3nt: TGTGCCTGGAGTTTACAAACGCGGGGGACTAGCGGATCCGCGAACACCGGGGAGCTGTTTTTT
CDR3aa: CAWSLQTRGTSGSANTGELFF

d_gene: .
abundance: .
j_gene: TRBJ1-5
v_gene: TRBV27
CDR3nt: TGTGCCAGCAGTTGGAGTAGCAATCAGCCCCAGCATTTT
CDR3aa: CASSWSSNQPQHF

d_gene: .
abundance: .
j_gene: TRBJ1-4
v_gene: TRBV14
CDR3nt: TGTGCCAGCAGTCGCAGGGGTCCTGAAAAACTGTTTTTT
CDR3aa: CASSRRGPEKLFF

d_gene: .
abundance: .
j_gene: TRBJ1-1
v_gene: TRBV5-1
CDR3nt: TGCGCCAGCACTCAGGGAGGAACTGAAGCTTTCTTT
CDR3aa: CASTQGGTEAFF

d_gene: TRBD1
abundance: .
j_gene: TRBJ1-3
v_gene: TRBV18
CDR3nt: TGTGCCAGCTCGCGAGGACAGGGGAACTCTGGAAACACCATATATTTT
CDR3aa: CASSRGQGNSGNTIYF

d_gene: TRBD1
abundance: .
j_gene: TRBJ2-7
v_gene: TRBV19
CDR3nt: TGTGCCAGTAGTTCCGGGACAGGGGGCTACGAGCAGTACTTC
CDR3aa: CASSSGTGGYEQYF